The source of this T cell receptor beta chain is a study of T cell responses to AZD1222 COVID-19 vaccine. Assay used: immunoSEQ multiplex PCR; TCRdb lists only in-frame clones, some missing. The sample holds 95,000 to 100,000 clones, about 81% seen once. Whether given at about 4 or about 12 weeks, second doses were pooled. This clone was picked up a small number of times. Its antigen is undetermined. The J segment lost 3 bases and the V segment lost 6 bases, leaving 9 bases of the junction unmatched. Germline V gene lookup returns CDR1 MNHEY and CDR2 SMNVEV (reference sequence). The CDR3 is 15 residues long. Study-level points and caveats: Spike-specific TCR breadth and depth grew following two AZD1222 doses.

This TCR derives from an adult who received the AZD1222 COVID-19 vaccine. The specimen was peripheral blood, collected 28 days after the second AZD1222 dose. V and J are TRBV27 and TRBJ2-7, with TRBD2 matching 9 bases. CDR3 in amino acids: CASRWGGRAVYEQYF. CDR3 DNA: TGTGCCAGCAGGTGGGGCGGGAGGGCCGTCTACGAGCAGTACTTC.